Listed below are T cell receptor beta chains from one sample, sequenced in a study of T-cell reconstitution after alpha-beta-depleted transplantation in children. One entry per CDR3 protein results from TCRdb running MiXCR on the PCR reads. The sample lists about 980,000 distinct CDR3 sequences; 25% to 35% were seen once. The sequences come from PBMCs, mostly from graft donor cells, collected 360 days after TCRalphabeta/CD19-depleted stem cell transplant. The receptors here all came from a boy less than two years old who had a stem cell transplant for SCID, so the T cells may come from the graft donor. Each CDR3 is given with its conserved first and last residue. A D gene is named only where the DNA matches it firmly. Size is stated for part of the rows, as once, few or many counts, or as a class when the clone is expanded.

D	size	V	J	length	CDR3	DNA
-	-	TRBV7-9	TRBJ1-4	14	CASSFVAGDEKLFF	TGTGCCAGCAGCTTCGTGGCAGGGGATGAAAAACTGTTTTTT
-	-	TRBV12-3/TRBV12-4	TRBJ2-3	15	CASSSLGWGTDTQYF	TGTGCCAGCAGTTCACTGGGGTGGGGCACAGATACGCAGTATTTT
-	few	TRBV20-1	TRBJ2-7	16	CSASYGGTASSYEQYF	TGCAGTGCTAGCTACGGGGGGACAGCCAGCTCCTACGAGCAGTACTTC
-	-	TRBV7-9	TRBJ2-7	14	CASSLGSWLGWQYF	TGTGCCAGCAGCTTAGGGAGCTGGCTTGGGTGGCAGTACTTC
-	many	TRBV27	TRBJ2-3	14	CASSFARGLYTQYF	TGTGCCAGCAGTTTCGCCCGGGGTCTATATACGCAGTATTTT
-	-	TRBV29-1	TRBJ2-3	11	CSVDLWDTQYF	TGCAGCGTTGATCTGTGGGATACGCAGTATTTT
TRBD2	-	TRBV20-1	TRBJ2-3	15	CSARKTSGGTDTQYF	TGCAGTGCTAGAAAGACTAGCGGGGGCACAGATACGCAGTATTTT
TRBD1	-	TRBV20-1	TRBJ2-7	14	CSARFDRGPYEQYF	TGCAGTGCCCGTTTCGACAGGGGGCCCTACGAGCAGTACTTC
TRBD2	-	TRBV5-1	TRBJ2-1	16	CASSPETSGGSNEQFF	TGCGCCAGCAGCCCTGAGACTAGCGGGGGGTCCAATGAGCAGTTCTTC
TRBD1	few	TRBV11-2	TRBJ2-5	14	CASSLAGGTETQYF	TGTGCCAGCAGCTTAGCAGGGGGTACGGAGACCCAGTACTTC
-	few	TRBV2	TRBJ2-2	15	CASSDQGHNTGELFF	TGTGCCAGCAGTGATCAAGGACACAACACCGGGGAGCTGTTTTTT
-	many	TRBV20-1	TRBJ2-7	11	CSARTVWEQYF	TGCAGTGCTAGAACGGTCTGGGAGCAGTACTTC
TRBD2	few	TRBV24-1	TRBJ2-1	15	CATSHTGLGYNEQFF	TGTGCCACCTCCCACACGGGACTAGGGTACAATGAGCAGTTCTTC
-	few	TRBV29-1	TRBJ1-1	15	CSASETGTMNTEAFF	TGCAGCGCCTCCGAAACCGGGACAATGAACACTGAAGCTTTCTTT
-	few	TRBV28	TRBJ1-2	13	CASSAMGEYGYTF	TGTGCCAGCAGTGCTATGGGAGAGTATGGCTACACCTTC
-	-	TRBV5-1	TRBJ2-5	14	CASSLDSRARTQYF	TGCGCCAGCAGCTTGGATTCAAGAGCCAGGACCCAGTACTTC
-	-	TRBV12-3/TRBV12-4	TRBJ2-3	12	CASAGAGDTQYF	TGTGCCAGCGCGGGGGCCGGGGATACGCAGTATTTT
TRBD1	few	TRBV5-6	TRBJ2-3	15	CASSWDRSSTDTQYF	TGTGCCAGCAGCTGGGACAGGTCCTCCACAGATACGCAGTATTTT
-	-	TRBV12-2	TRBJ1-1	17	CASRRVIGEGVNTEAFF	TGTGCAAGTCGCCGTGTCATAGGAGAGGGGGTGAACACTGAAGCTTTCTTT
-	-	TRBV24-1	TRBJ2-3	16	CATSVGRPSSTDTQYF	TGTGCCACCAGTGTGGGCAGACCCAGTAGCACAGATACGCAGTATTTT
-	-	TRBV4-3	TRBJ2-7	15	CASSQEIGAPGEQYF	TGCGCCAGCAGCCAAGAAATCGGGGCCCCCGGAGAGCAGTACTTC
-	-	TRBV29-1	TRBJ1-2	11	CSVGTNYGYTF	TGCAGCGTTGGAACTAACTATGGCTACACCTTC
-	-	TRBV29-1	TRBJ2-7	14	CSVCRGRGQYEQYF	TGCAGCGTTTGCCGCGGCAGGGGTCAATACGAGCAGTACTTC
-	-	TRBV4-1	TRBJ2-7	15	CASSQEGRRSYEQYF	TGCGCCAGCAGCCAAGAAGGTCGGCGGTCCTACGAGCAGTACTTC
TRBD1	-	TRBV28	TRBJ2-1	14	CASSVTGEVHEQFF	TGTGCCAGCAGTGTGACAGGGGAAGTCCATGAGCAGTTCTTC
TRBD1	few	TRBV9	TRBJ2-5	15	CASSVGGGPQETQYF	TGTGCCAGCAGCGTAGGAGGGGGCCCCCAAGAGACCCAGTACTTC
-	few	TRBV20-1	TRBJ1-3	12	CSARYYGNTIYF	TGCAGTGCTAGATATTATGGAAACACCATATATTTT
TRBD2	-	TRBV20-1	TRBJ2-1	14	CSASATSGWNEQFF	TGCAGTGCTAGTGCAACTAGCGGGTGGAATGAGCAGTTCTTC
-	few	TRBV4-2	TRBJ1-1	14	CASSQIGQGPEAFF	TGTGCCAGCAGCCAAATCGGGCAGGGCCCTGAAGCTTTCTTT
-	-	TRBV12-3/TRBV12-4	TRBJ2-5	15	CASRPFSDPQETQYF	TGTGCCAGCAGACCTTTTAGTGATCCCCAAGAGACCCAGTACTTC
TRBD2	-	TRBV18	TRBJ2-1	14	CASSPASGGTSQFF	TGTGCCAGCTCACCAGCTAGCGGGGGGACGTCGCAGTTCTTC
-	-	TRBV5-1	TRBJ2-7	18	CASSSQINRERSSYEQYF	TGCGCCAGCAGCTCTCAAATTAACAGGGAGAGAAGCTCCTACGAGCAGTACTTC
-	-	TRBV12-3/TRBV12-4	TRBJ2-1	15	CASSELSWGKNEQFF	TGTGCCAGCAGTGAACTCTCCTGGGGGAAGAATGAGCAGTTCTTC
-	-	TRBV6-5	TRBJ1-3	16	CASSYRTGISGNTIYF	TGTGCCAGCAGTTACCGTACAGGGATCTCTGGAAACACCATATATTTT
TRBD2	-	TRBV18	TRBJ2-1	14	CASSGPTSIYEQFF	TGTGCCAGCTCAGGCCCGACTAGCATTTATGAGCAGTTCTTC
TRBD1	few	TRBV20-1	TRBJ1-2	16	CSARTGLGQGNYGYTF	TGCAGTGCAAGGACGGGCCTCGGACAGGGAAACTATGGCTACACCTTC